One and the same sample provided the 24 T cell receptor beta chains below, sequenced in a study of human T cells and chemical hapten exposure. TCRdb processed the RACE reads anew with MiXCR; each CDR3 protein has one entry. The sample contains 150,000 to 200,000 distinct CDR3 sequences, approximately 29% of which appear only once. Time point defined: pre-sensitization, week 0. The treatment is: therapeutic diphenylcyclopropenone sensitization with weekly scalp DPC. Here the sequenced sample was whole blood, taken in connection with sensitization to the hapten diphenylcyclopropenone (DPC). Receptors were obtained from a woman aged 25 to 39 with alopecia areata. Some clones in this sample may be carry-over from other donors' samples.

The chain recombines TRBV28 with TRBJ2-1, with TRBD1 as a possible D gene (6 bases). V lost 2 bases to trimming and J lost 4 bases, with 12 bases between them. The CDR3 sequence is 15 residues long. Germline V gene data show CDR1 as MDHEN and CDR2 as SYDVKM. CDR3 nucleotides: TGTGCCAGCAGTTTACTCCAGGGGAGATACAATGAGCAGTTCTTC. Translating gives CASSLLQGRYNEQFF.

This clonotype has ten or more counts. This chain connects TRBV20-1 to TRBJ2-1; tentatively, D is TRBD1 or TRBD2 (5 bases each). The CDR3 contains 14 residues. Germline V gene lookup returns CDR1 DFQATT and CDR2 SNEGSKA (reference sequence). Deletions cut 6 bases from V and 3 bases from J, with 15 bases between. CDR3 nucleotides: TGCAGTGCCGAAGGGGCTAGCCGCTACAATGAGCAGTTCTTC. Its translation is CSAEGASRYNEQFF.

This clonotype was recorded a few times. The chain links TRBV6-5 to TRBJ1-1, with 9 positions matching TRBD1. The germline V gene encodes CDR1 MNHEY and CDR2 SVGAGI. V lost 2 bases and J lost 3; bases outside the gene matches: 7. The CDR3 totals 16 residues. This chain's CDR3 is CASSYQPTGGYTEAFF. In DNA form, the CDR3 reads TGTGCCAGCAGTTACCAACCGACAGGGGGATACACTGAAGCTTTCTTT.

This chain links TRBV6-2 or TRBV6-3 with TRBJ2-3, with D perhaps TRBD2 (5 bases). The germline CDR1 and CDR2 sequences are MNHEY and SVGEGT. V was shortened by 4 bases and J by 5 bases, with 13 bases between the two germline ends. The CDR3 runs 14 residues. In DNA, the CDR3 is TGTGCCAGCAGTTTTATCCTAGCCGGAGATACGCAGTATTTT. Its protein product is CASSFILAGDTQYF.

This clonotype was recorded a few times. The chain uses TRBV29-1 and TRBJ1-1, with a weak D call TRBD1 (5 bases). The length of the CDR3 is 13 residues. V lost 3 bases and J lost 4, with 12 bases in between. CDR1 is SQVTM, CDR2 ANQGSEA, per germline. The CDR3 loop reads CSVERGRGTEAFF. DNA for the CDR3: TGCAGCGTTGAGCGGGGGAGGGGCACTGAAGCTTTCTTT.

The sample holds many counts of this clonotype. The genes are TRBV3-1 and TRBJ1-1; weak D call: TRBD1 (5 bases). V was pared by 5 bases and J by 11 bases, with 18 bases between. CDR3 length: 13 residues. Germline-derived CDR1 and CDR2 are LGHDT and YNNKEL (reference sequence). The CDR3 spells CASSWQGVPVAFF. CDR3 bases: TGTGCCAGCAGCTGGCAGGGTGTCCCTGTTGCTTTCTTT.

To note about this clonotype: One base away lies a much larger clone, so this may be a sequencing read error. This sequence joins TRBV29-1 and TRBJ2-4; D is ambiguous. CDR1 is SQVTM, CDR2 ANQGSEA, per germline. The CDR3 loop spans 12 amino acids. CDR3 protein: CSVGISKNNQYF. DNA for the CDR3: TGCAGCGTTGGCATTAGCAAAAACAATCAGTACTTC. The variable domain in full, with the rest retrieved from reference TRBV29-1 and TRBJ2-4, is SAVISQKPSRDICQRGTSLTIQCQVDSQVTMMFWYRQQPGQSLTLIATANQGSEATYESGFVIDKFPISRPNLTFSTLTVSNMSPEDSSIYLCSVGISKNNQYFGAGTRLSVL.

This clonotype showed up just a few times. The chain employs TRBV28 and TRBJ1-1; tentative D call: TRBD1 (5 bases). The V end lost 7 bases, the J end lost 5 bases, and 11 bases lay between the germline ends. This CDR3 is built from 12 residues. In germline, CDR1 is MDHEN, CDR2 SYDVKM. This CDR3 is CASKVGGTEAFF. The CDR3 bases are TGTGCCAGCAAGGTGGGGGGGACTGAAGCTTTCTTT. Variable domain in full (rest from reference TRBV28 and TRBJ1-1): DVKVTQSSRYLVKRTGEKVFLECVQDMDHENMFWYRQDPGLGLRLIYFSYDVKMKEKGDIPEGYSVSREKKERFSLILESASTNQTSMYLCASKVGGTEAFFGQGTRLTVV.

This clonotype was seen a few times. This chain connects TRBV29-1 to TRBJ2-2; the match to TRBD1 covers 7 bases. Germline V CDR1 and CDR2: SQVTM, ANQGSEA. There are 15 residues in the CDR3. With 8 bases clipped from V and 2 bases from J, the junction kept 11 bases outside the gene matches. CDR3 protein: CSIPSRDSNTGELFF. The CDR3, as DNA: TGCAGCATACCAAGCCGGGACAGTAACACCGGGGAGCTGTTTTTT.

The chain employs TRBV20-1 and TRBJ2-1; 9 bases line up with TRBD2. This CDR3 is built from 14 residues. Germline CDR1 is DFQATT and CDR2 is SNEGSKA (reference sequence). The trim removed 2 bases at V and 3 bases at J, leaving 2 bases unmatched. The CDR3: CSARFSGGYNEQFF. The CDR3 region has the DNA TGCAGTGCTAGATTTAGCGGGGGCTACAATGAGCAGTTCTTC.

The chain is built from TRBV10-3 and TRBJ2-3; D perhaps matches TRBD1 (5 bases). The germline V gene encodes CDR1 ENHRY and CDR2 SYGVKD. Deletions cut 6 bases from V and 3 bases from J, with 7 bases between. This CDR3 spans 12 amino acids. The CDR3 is CAIRAGTDTQYF. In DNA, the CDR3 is TGTGCCATCAGAGCAGGGACAGATACGCAGTATTTT.

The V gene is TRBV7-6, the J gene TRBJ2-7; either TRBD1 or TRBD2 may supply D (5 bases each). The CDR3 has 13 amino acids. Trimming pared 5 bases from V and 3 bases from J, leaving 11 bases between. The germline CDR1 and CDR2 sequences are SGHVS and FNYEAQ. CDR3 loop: CASSPRDGYEQYF. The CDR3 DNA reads TGTGCCAGCAGCCCCCGGGACGGCTACGAGCAGTACTTC. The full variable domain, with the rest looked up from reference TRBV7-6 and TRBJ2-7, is GAGVSQSPRYKVTKRGQDVALRCDPISGHVSLYWYRQALGQGPEFLTYFNYEAQQDKSGLPNDRFSAERPEGSISTLTIQRTEQRDSAMYRCASSPRDGYEQYFGPGTRLTVT.

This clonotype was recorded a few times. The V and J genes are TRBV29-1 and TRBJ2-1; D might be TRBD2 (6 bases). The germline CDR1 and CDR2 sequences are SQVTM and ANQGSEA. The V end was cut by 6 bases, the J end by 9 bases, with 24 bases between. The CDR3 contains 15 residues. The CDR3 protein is CSVPKGPRGLSEQFF. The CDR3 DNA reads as TGCAGCGTCCCAAAAGGCCCTCGGGGGTTGAGTGAGCAGTTCTTC.

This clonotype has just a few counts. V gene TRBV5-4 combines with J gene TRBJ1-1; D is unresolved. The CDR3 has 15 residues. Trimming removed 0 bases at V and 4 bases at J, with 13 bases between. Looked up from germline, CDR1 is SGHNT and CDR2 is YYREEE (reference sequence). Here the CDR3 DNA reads TGTGCCAGCAGCTTGGATGCCAGGTCTTTCACTGAAGCTTTCTTT. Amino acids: CASSLDARSFTEAFF.

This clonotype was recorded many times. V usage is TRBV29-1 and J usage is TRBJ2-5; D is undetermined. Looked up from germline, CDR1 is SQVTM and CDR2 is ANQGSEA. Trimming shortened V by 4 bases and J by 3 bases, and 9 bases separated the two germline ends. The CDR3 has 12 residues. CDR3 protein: CSVAQKEETQYF. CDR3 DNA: TGCAGCGTTGCCCAGAAAGAAGAGACCCAGTACTTC.

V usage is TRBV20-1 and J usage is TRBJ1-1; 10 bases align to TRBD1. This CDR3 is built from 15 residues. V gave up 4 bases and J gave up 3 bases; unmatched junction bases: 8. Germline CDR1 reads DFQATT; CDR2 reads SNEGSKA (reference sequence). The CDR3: CSAIDRGLGDTEAFF. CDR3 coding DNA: TGCAGTGCTATTGACAGGGGGCTAGGGGACACTGAAGCTTTCTTT.

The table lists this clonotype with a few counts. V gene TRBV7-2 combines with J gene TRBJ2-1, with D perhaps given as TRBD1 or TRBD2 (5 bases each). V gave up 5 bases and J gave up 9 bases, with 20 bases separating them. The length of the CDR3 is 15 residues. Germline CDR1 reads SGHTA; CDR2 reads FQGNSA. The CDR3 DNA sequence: TGTGCCAGCAGCCCATCCGGGACCCACTGGAGTGAGCAGTTCTTC. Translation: CASSPSGTHWSEQFF.

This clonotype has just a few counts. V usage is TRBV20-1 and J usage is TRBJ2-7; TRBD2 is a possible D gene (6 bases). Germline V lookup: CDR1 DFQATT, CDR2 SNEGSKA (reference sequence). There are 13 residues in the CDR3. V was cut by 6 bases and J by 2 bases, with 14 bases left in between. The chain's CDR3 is CSAARGKTYEQYF. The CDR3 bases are TGCAGTGCAGCACGGGGGAAGACCTACGAGCAGTACTTC.

The CDR3, as DNA: TGCGCCAGCAGCCAAGGGCCAGGGGTCAGCTCCTACGAGCAGTACTTC. This codes for CASSQGPGVSSYEQYF. The rearrangement joins TRBV4-3 to TRBJ2-7; D is perhaps TRBD1 (6 bases). CDR1 and CDR2 (germline): LGHNA, YSLEER. The CDR3 runs 16 residues. V dropped 1 base and J dropped 0 bases, with 13 bases sitting between them.

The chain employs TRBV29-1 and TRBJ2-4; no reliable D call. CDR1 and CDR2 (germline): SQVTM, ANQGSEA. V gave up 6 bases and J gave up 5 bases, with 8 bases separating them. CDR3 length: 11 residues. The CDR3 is CSVLLQNIQYF. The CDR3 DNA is TGCAGCGTCCTCCTACAAAACATTCAGTACTTC.

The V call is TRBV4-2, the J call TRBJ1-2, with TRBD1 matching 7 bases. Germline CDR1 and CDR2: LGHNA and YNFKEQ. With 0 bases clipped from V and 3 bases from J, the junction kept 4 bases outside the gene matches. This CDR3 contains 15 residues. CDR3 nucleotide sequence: TGTGCCAGCAGCCAAGACCGGGACAGCGACTATGGCTACACCTTC. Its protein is CASSQDRDSDYGYTF.

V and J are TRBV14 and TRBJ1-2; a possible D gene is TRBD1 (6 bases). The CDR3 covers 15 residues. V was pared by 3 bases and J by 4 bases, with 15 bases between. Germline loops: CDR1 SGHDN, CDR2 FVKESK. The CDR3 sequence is CASSQTGALGYGYTF. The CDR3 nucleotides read TGTGCCAGCAGCCAGACAGGAGCCCTTGGCTATGGCTACACCTTC.

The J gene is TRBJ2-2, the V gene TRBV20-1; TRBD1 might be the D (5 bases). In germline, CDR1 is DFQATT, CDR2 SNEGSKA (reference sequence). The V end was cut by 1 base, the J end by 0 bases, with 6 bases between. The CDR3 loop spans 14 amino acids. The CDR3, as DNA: TGCAGTGCTAGAGGACAGCCGAACACCGGGGAGCTGTTTTTT. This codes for CSARGQPNTGELFF.

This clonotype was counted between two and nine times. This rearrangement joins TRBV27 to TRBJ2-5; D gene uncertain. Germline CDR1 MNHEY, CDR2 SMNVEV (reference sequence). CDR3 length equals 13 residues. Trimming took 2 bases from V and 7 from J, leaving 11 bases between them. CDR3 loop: CASSLRVGVTQYF. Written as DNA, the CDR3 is TGTGCCAGCAGTTTAAGGGTTGGGGTGACCCAGTACTTC.